The T cell receptor (beta chain) described here comes from a study of T cells after yellow fever vaccination. V was cut by 5 bases and J by 5 bases, with 6 bases left in between. Germline V CDR1 and CDR2: KGHSH, LQKENI. CDR3 length equals 12 residues. As to this clonotype: What it binds is unknown.

One entry per CDR3 protein, called by TCRdb with MiXCR from the 5' RACE reads. The profile shows roughly 500,000 distinct CDR3 sequences, 15% to 20% of them singletons. Study-wide results and caveats: Contaminating bulk clonotypes could be abundant in FACS-sorted repertoires. Among all clonotypes, a small share was observed in both CD4 and CD8 compartments. Subsequent booster samples again held most clones from primary vaccination (approximately 95% CD4, nearly 90% CD8).

The specimen was PBMCs, collected 15 days after the yellow fever booster vaccination. The sequence derives from a man aged 25 to 45 who received the YFV17D yellow fever vaccine. V is TRBV18 and J is TRBJ1-4; D gene uncertain. CDR3 in DNA: TGTGCCAGCTCAGGTCCGAATGAAAAACTGTTTTTT. Its translation is CASSGPNEKLFF. The whole variable domain, filled in from reference TRBV18 and TRBJ1-4, reads NAGVMQNPRHLVRRRGQEARLRCSPMKGHSHVYWYRQLPEEGLKFMVYLQKENIIDESGMPKERFSAEFPKEGPSILRIQQVVRGDSAAYFCASSGPNEKLFFGSGTQLSVL.